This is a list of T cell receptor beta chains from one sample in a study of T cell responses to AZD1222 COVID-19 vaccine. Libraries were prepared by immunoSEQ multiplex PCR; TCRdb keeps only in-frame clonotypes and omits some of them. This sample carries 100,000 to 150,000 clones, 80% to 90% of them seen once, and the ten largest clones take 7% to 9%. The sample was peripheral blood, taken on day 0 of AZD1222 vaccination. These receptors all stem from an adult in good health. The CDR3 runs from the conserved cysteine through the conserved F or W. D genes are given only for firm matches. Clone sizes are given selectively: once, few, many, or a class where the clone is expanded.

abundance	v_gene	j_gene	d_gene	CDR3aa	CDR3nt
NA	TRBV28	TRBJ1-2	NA	CASSLMGHLYGYTF	TGTGCCAGCAGCCTTATGGGGCATCTCTATGGCTACACCTTC
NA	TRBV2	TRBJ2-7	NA	CASSVGQGYRGQYF	TGTGCCAGCAGTGTCGGCCAGGGTTACCGAGGGCAGTACTTC
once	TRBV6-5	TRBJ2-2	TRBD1	CASTRQGSNTGELFF	TGTGCCAGCACCAGACAGGGTAGCAACACCGGGGAGCTGTTTTTT
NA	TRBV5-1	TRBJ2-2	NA	CASTWGQVTGELFF	TGCGCCAGCACGTGGGGGCAGGTCACCGGGGAGCTGTTTTTT
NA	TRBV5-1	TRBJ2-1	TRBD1	CASSLGQGGNNEQFF	TGCGCCAGCAGCCTAGGACAGGGTGGGAACAATGAGCAGTTCTTC
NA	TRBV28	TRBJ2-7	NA	CASSFRVSAEQYF	TGTGCCAGCAGTTTCAGGGTATCGGCGGAGCAGTACTTC
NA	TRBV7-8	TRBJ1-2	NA	CASSLARTEGYTF	TGTGCCAGCAGCTTAGCGAGAACGGAGGGCTACACCTTC
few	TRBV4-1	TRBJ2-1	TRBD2	CASTRTSGGNYNEQFF	TGCGCCAGCACTCGGACTAGCGGGGGTAACTACAATGAGCAGTTCTTC
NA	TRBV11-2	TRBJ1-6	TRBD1	CASSLQGASSPLHF	TGTGCCAGCAGCTTACAGGGGGCTAGTTCACCCCTCCACTTT
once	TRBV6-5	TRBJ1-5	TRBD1	CASSYSRTGPNQPQHF	TGTGCCAGCAGTTACTCAAGGACAGGGCCCAATCAGCCCCAGCATTTT
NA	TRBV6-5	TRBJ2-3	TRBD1	CASSYSDRATDTQYF	TGTGCCAGCAGTTACTCGGACAGGGCCACAGATACGCAGTATTTT
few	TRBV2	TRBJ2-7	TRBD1	CASQSGTGVGEQYF	TGTGCCAGCCAGTCCGGGACAGGGGTAGGCGAGCAGTACTTC
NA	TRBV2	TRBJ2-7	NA	CASAPGHEQYF	TGTGCCAGCGCACCGGGACACGAGCAGTACTTC
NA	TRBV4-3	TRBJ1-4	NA	CASSVTQESEKLFF	TGCGCCAGCAGTGTGACCCAAGAGAGTGAAAAACTGTTTTTT
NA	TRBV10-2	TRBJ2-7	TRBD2	CASSERGGGTYEQYF	TGCGCCAGCAGTGAGCGGGGCGGGGGAACCTACGAGCAGTACTTC
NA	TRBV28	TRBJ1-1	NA	CASSHRDAANTEAFF	TGTGCCAGCAGTCACCGGGACGCAGCGAACACTGAAGCTTTCTTT
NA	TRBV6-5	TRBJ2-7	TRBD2	CASVLAAPYEQYF	TGTGCCAGCGTCCTAGCGGCCCCCTACGAGCAGTACTTC
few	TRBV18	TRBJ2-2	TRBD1	CASSPNFAGGTGELFF	TGTGCCAGCTCACCAAATTTCGCAGGGGGCACCGGGGAGCTGTTTTTT
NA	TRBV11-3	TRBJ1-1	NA	CASSLDEHPGTEAFF	TGTGCCAGCAGCTTAGATGAACACCCGGGCACTGAAGCTTTCTTT
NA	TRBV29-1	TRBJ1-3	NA	CSALLQVGNTIYF	TGCAGCGCCCTCTTACAGGTGGGAAACACCATATATTTT
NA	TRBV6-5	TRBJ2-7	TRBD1	CASTLAGTGAGEQYF	TGTGCCAGCACGCTAGCCGGGACAGGGGCAGGGGAGCAGTACTTC
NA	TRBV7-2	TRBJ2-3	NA	CASSPRGSGTDTQYF	TGTGCCAGCAGCCCTCGGGGTAGCGGCACAGATACGCAGTATTTT
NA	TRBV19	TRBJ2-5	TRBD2	CASSMASGGMSAQYF	TGTGCCAGTAGTATGGCTAGCGGGGGGATGTCGGCCCAGTACTTC
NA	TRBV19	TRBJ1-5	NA	CASSKGLSNQPQHF	TGTGCCAGTAGTAAAGGGCTGAGCAATCAGCCCCAGCATTTT
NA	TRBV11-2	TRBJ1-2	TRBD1	CASSQRDRGQADYGYTF	TGTGCCAGCAGCCAACGGGACAGGGGGCAAGCTGACTATGGCTACACCTTC
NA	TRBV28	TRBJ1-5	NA	CASSPPGQAQHF	TGTGCCAGCAGTCCCCCCGGGCAGGCCCAGCATTTT
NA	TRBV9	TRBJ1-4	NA	CASSPHQQNEKLFF	TGTGCCAGCAGCCCACATCAACAGAATGAAAAACTGTTTTTT
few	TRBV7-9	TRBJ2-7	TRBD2	CASSFIAGGLLSYEQYF	TGTGCCAGCAGCTTTATAGCGGGAGGTCTCCTCTCCTACGAGCAGTACTTC
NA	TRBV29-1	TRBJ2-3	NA	CSVHRGTDTQYF	TGCAGCGTTCACAGGGGCACAGATACGCAGTATTTT
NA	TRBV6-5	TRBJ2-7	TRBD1	CASSYRDRGNEQYF	TGTGCCAGCAGTTACCGAGACAGGGGCAACGAGCAGTACTTC
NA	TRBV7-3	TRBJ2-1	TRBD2	CASSSGTSPPEQFF	TGTGCCAGCAGCTCCGGGACTAGCCCCCCGGAGCAGTTCTTC
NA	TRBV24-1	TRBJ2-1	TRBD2	CATSAAGGDYNEQFF	TGTGCCACCAGTGCGGCGGGAGGGGACTACAATGAGCAGTTCTTC
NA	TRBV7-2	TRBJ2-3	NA	CASTPAGIIDTQYF	TGTGCCAGCACCCCGGCCGGAATCATAGATACGCAGTATTTT
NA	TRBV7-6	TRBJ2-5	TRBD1	CASSFAGGAYETQYF	TGTGCCAGCAGCTTTGCAGGGGGCGCTTACGAGACCCAGTACTTC
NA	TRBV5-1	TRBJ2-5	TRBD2	CASNPGLAGETQYF	TGCGCCAGCAACCCGGGACTAGCGGGGGAGACCCAGTACTTC